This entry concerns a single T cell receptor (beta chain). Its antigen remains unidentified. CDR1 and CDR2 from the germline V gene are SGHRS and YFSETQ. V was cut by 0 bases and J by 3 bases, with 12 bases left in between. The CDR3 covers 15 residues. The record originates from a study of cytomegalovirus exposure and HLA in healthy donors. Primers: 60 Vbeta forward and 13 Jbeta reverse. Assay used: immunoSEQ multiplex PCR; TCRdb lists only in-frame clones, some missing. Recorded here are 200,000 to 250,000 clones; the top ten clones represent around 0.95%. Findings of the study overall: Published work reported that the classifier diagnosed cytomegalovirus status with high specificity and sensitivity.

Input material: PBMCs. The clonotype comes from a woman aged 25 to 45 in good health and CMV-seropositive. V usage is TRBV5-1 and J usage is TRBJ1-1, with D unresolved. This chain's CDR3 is CASSLDVTTYTEAFF. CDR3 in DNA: TGCGCCAGCAGCTTGGACGTGACAACGTACACTGAAGCTTTCTTT.